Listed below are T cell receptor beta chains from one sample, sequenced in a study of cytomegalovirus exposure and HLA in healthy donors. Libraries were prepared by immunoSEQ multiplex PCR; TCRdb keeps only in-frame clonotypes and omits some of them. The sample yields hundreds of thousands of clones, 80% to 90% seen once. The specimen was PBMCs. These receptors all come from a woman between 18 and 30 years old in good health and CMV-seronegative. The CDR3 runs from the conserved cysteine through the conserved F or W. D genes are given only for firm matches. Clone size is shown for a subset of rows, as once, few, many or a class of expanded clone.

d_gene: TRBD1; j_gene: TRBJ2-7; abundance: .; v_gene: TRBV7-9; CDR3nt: TGTGCCAGCAGCCGAGGGAGGGACAGGGGATGGACCGAGCAGTACTTC; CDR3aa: CASSRGRDRGWTEQYF
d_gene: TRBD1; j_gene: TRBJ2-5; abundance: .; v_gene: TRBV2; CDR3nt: TGTGCCAGCCGCGGACAGGGAGAGACCCAGTACTTC; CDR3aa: CASRGQGETQYF
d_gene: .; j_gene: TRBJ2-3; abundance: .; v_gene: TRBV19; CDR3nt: TGTGCCAGTAGTGAGGCTCAAGGGGCAGATACGCAGTATTTT; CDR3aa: CASSEAQGADTQYF
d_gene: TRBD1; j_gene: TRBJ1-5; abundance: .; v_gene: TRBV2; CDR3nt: TGTGCCAGCAGCGGGACAGCGGATCAGCCCCAGCATTTT; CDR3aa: CASSGTADQPQHF
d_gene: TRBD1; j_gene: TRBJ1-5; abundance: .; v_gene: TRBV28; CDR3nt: TGTGCCAGCAGCCCTGGAGACAGGGTGCGTCAGCCCCAGCATTTT; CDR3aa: CASSPGDRVRQPQHF
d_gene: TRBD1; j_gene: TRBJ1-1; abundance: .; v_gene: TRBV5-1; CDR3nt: TGCGCCAGCAGCTTGGCTTCGACTGGGACAGACACTGAAGCTTTCTTT; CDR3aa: CASSLASTGTDTEAFF
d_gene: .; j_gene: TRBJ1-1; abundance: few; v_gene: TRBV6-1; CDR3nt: TGTGCCAGCAGTGACGGCAGGGTCACTGAAGCTTTCTTT; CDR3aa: CASSDGRVTEAFF
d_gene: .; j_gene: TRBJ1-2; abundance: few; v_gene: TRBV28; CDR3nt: TGTGCCAGCAGTTTAGGGCAGGTCGCAGACACCTTC; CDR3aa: CASSLGQVADTF
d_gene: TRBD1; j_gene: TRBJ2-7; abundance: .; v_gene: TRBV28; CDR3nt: TGTGCCAGCAGCCCTGGGGACAGAAACTACGAGCAGTACTTC; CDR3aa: CASSPGDRNYEQYF
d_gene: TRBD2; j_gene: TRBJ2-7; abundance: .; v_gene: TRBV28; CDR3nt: TGTGCCAGCAGTTCCCCCGGGAGGGAGTACGAGCAGTACTTC; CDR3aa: CASSSPGREYEQYF
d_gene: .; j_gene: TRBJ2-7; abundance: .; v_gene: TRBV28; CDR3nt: TGTGCCAGCAGTTTACCCCTAGCACCGACCTACGAGCAGTACTTC; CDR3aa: CASSLPLAPTYEQYF
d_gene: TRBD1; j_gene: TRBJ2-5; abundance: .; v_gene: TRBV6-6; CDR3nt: TGTGCCAGCAGCTGGGACAGGGGGCACGAGACCCAGTACTTC; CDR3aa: CASSWDRGHETQYF
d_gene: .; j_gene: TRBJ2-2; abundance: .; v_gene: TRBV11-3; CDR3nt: TGTGCCAGCAGCCCAGGGCCCGGGGAGCTGTTTTTT; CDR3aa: CASSPGPGELFF
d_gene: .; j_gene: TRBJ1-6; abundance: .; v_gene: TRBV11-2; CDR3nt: TGTGCCAGCAGCTTAGTAGGCAGGTTAAGCTCACCCCTCCACTTT; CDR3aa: CASSLVGRLSSPLHF
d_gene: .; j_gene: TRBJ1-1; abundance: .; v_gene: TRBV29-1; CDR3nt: TGCAGTGAAGAGAGGGGGACTGAAGCTTTCTTT; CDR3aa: CSEERGTEAFF
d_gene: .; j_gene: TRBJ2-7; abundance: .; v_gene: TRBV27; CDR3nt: TGTGCCAGCAGTTTGGGAGTAAACTACGAGCAGTACTTC; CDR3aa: CASSLGVNYEQYF
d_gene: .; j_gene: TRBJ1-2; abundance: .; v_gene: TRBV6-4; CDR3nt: TGTGCCAGCAGTGACTCGGAGGGTGATGGCTACACCTTC; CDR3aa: CASSDSEGDGYTF
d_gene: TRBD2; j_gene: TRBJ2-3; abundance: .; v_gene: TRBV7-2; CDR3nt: TGTGCCAGCAGCCGAGTAGCGGGGCCTAGCACAGATACGCAGTATTTT; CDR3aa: CASSRVAGPSTDTQYF
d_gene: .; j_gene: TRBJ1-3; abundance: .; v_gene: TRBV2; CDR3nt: TGTGCCAGCACCACTACAGGGCTAGGAAACACCATATATTTT; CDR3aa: CASTTTGLGNTIYF
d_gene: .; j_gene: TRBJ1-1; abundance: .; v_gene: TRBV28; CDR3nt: TGTGCCAGCAGTTTCCCGGGGGGTCGGGGGAACACTGAAGCTTTCTTT; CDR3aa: CASSFPGGRGNTEAFF
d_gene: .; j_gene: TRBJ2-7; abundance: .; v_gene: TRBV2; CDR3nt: TGTGCCCGCAGGGGGGCTTCTGGCGAGCAGTACTTC; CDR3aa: CARRGASGEQYF
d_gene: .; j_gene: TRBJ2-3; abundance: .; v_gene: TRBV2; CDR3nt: TGTGCCAGCAGTGAAGGGACTTCCACTAGCACAGATACGCAGTATTTT; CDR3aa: CASSEGTSTSTDTQYF
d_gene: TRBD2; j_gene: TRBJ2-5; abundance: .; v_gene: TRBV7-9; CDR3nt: TGTGCCAGCAGCTCCGAGGGGACTGGGAGGGGAGAGACCCAGTACTTC; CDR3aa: CASSSEGTGRGETQYF
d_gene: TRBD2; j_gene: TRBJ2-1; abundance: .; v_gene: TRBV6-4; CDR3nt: TGTGCCAGCAGTGAGGGAGCGGGGTCTGACGAGCAGTTCTTC; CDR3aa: CASSEGAGSDEQFF
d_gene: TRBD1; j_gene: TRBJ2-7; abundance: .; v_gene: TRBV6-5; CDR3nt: TGTGCCAGCAAGCCGGGACAGGGGTCCTACGAGCAGTACTTC; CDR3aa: CASKPGQGSYEQYF
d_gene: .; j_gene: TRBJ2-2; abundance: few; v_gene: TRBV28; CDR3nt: TGTGCCAGCAGTCCCCTCCCGGCCGGGGAGCTGTTTTTT; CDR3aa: CASSPLPAGELFF
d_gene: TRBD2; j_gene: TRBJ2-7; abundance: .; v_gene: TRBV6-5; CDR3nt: TGTGCCTCCAAAGCGGGGGGGGCCCCCGAGCAGTACTTC; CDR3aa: CASKAGGAPEQYF
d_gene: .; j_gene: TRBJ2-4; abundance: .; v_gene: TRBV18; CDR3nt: TGTGCCAGCTCACCAAGGGCGGGAGCCAAAAACATTCAGTACTTC; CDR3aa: CASSPRAGAKNIQYF
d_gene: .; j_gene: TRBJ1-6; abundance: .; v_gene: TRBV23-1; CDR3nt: TGCGCCAGCAGTCAATCGTTGTGCGTCGCAATATCTATATCCTATAATTCACCCCTCCACTTT; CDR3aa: CASSQSLCVAISISYNSPLHF
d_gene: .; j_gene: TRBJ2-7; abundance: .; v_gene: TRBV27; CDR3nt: TGTGCCAGCAGTTTGAGCGGGCCAGTACACCACGAGCAGTACTTC; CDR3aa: CASSLSGPVHHEQYF
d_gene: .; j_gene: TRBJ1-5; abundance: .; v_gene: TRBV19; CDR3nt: TGTGCCACCTCCAAGGCAGGCAGGGGTTTCTATCAGCCCCAGCATTTT; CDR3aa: CATSKAGRGFYQPQHF
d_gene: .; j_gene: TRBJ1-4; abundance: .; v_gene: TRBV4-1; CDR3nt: TGCGCCAGCAGCCAAGGCCCCTCCCTCAGGGGAAGTGAAAAACTGTTTTTT; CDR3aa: CASSQGPSLRGSEKLFF
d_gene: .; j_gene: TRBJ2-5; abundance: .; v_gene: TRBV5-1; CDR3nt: TGCGCCAGCAGCCGGACGGGGGACCAAGAGACCCAGTACTTC; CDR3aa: CASSRTGDQETQYF
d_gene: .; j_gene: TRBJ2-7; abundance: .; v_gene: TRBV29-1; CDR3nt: TGCAGCGTTGATCACGGCTACGAGCAGTACTTC; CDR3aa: CSVDHGYEQYF
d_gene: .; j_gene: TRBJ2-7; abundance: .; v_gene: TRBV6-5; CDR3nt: TGTGCCAGCAGTTACGCAGGGGTGTCCTACGAGCAGTACTTC; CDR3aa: CASSYAGVSYEQYF
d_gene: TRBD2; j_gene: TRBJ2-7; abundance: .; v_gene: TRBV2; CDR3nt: TGTGCCAGCGGGACTAGCGGGAGAGGCAACGAGCAGTACTTC; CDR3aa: CASGTSGRGNEQYF
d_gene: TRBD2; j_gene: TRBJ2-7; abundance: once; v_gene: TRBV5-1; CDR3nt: TGCGCCAGCAGCTTGAGGTCAGGGAGGGACGAGCAGTACTTC; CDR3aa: CASSLRSGRDEQYF
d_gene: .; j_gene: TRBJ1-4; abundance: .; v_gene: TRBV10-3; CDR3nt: TGTGCCATCAGTGAGGGGGGACTAAATGAAAAACTGTTTTTT; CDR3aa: CAISEGGLNEKLFF
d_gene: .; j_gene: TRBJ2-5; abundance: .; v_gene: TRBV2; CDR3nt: TGTGCCAGCAGTGAAAGGTGGGGGGGCCGGAGAAAGACCCAGTACTTC; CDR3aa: CASSERWGGRRKTQYF
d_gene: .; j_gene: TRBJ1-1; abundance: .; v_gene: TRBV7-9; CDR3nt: TGTGCCAGCAGCCCCGGCAGGGGAACCGGGACTGAAGCTTTCTTT; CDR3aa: CASSPGRGTGTEAFF
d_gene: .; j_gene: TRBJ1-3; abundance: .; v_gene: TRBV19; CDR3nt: TGTGCCAGTAGTATAACGCGGACTCGGACCTCTGGAAACACCATATATTTT; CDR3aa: CASSITRTRTSGNTIYF
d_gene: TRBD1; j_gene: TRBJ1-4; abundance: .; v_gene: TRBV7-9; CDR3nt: TGTGCCAGCAGCTTTGACAGGGGAAATGAAAAACTGTTTTTT; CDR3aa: CASSFDRGNEKLFF
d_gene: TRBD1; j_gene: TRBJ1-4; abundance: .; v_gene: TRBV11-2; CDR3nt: TGTGCCAGCAGCTTAGATACAGGGGGGAATGAAAAACTGTTTTTT; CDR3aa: CASSLDTGGNEKLFF
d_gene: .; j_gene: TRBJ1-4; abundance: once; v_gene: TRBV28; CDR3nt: TGTGCCAGCAGTTTCTTTGGGAAGGGGAAACTGTTTTTT; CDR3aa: CASSFFGKGKLFF
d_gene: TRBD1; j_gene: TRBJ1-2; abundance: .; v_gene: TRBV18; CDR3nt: TGTGCCAGCTCACCAATTGGGACAGGGGCATATTCGGATGGCTACACCTTC; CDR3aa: CASSPIGTGAYSDGYTF
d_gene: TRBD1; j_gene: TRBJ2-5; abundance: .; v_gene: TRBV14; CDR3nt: TGTGCCAGCAGCCGCCGGACAGGGGGCCAAGAGACCCAGTACTTC; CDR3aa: CASSRRTGGQETQYF